This TCR beta chain was documented in a study of T cells in Graves' hyperthyroidism and ophthalmopathy. TCR beta CDR3 regions were amplified from RNA. RT-PCR in the first round (using the HTBI primer set) targeted the TCR CDR3. MiXCR was run by TCRdb on the multiplex PCR reads, yielding one entry per CDR3 protein. The sample contains hundreds of thousands of distinct CDR3 sequences, roughly 18% of which appear only once. CDR3 length: 14 amino acids. The V gene lost 10 bases and the J gene lost 0 bases, with 13 bases spanning the gap. The rearrangement links TRBV12-3 or TRBV12-4 to TRBJ1-3, with D tentatively TRBD1 (6 bases). The TCR sequence derives from a woman aged 18-29 years with Graves' ophthalmopathy. Sequencing was done on a sample of blood. CDR3 coding DNA: TGTGCCATTCGGGACACGAGCTCTGGAAACACCATATATTTT. As protein: CAIRDTSSGNTIYF.